This note documents a single T cell receptor beta chain sequence. This CDR3 comprises 12 residues. The germline CDR1 and CDR2 sequences are KGHSH and LQKENI. The V gene lost 5 bases and the J gene lost 3 bases, with 7 bases spanning the gap. As processed by the authors: Amplifying reference gene primers gave estimates of nucleated cell counts. Data came from immunoSEQ multiplex PCR; TCRdb stores just in-frame clones and leaves some out. The D gene and trimming were derived from the DNA, and the V and J assignments and clone size from that table. Altogether about 89,000 clones are present, 80% being singletons, with the ten largest covering 15% to 20%. This entry is derived from a study of blood T cell repertoires in COVID-19. Across the study: Acute and convalescent COVID-19 specimens originated in the United States, Italy and Spain.

This receptor was taken from a woman older than 75 with acute or convalescent COVID-19. The chain links TRBV18 to TRBJ1-1, with D tentatively TRBD1 (5 bases). Sequenced input: peripheral blood. DNA of the CDR3: TGTGCCAGCTCAGCAGGGTACACTGAAGCTTTCTTT. Translated, it gives CASSAGYTEAFF.